The 29 T cell receptor beta chains presented below share a single source sample, sequenced in a study of blood T cell repertoires in COVID-19. Here immunoSEQ multiplex PCR was the method, and the copy in TCRdb shows in-frame clones only, minus some. This table has around 300,000 clones, approximately 89% appearing once. Sample: PBMCs or T cells enriched from blood (not recorded which). The receptors derive from a woman in her 30s who had recovered from COVID-19.

The V call is TRBV30, the J call TRBJ1-1; maybe TRBD1 (5 bases). With 5 bases removed from V and 5 bases from J, the gap between germline ends came to 21 bases. The CDR3 length is 15 residues. Germline values: CDR1 GTSNPN, CDR2 SVGIG (reference sequence). The CDR3 loop is CAWSNGDSMGTEAFF. CDR3 sequence (DNA): TGTGCCTGGTCTAATGGGGACTCAATGGGGACTGAAGCTTTCTTT. The entire variable domain, with the rest obtained from reference TRBV30 and TRBJ1-1, is as follows: SQTIHQWPATLVQPVGSPLSLECTVEGTSNPNLYWYRQAAGRGLQLLFYSVGIGQISSEVPQNLSASRPQDRQFILSSKKLLLSDSGFYLCAWSNGDSMGTEAFFGQGTRLTVV.

V usage is TRBV5-5 and J usage is TRBJ1-1; no firm D call. Between the trimmed V and J ends, which lost 0 bases and 6 bases, there was a span of 12 bases. The germline V gene has CDR1 SGHKS and CDR2 YYEKEE (reference sequence). This CDR3 is built from 14 residues. The CDR3 sequence: CASSLDSVPAEAFF. In nucleotides, the CDR3 is TGTGCCAGCAGCTTGGACTCGGTCCCGGCTGAAGCTTTCTTT.

V gene TRBV10-1 combines with J gene TRBJ1-4; D is ambiguous. The CDR3 has 13 amino acids. From germline, CDR1 is WNHNN and CDR2 SYGVQD (reference sequence). Trimming left V 6 bases short and J 14 bases short, with 19 bases between. The CDR3 DNA follows: TGCGCCAGCAGGGTTACAGTAATGAAAAGGCTGTTTTTT. This translates into CASRVTVMKRLFF.

J is TRBJ1-3 and V is TRBV11-2; D remains unclear. Germline V lookup: CDR1 SGHAT, CDR2 FQNNGV. V shed 0 bases and J shed 0 bases, with 12 bases lying between them. This CDR3 has 17 amino acids. The CDR3 region is CASSLDWSAASGNTIYF. The CDR3 DNA reads TGTGCCAGCAGCTTAGATTGGAGTGCAGCCTCTGGAAACACCATATATTTT. Combining the CDR3 with reference TRBV11-2 and TRBJ1-3 gives the whole variable domain EAGVAQSPRYKIIEKRQSVAFWCNPISGHATLYWYQQILGQGPKLLIQFQNNGVVDDSQLPKDRFSAERLKGVDSTLKIQPAKLEDSAVYLCASSLDWSAASGNTIYFGEGSWLTVV.

V gene TRBV28 combines with J gene TRBJ1-6; no firm D call. From germline, CDR1 is MDHEN and CDR2 SYDVKM. The CDR3 loop spans 14 amino acids. Between the trimmed V and J ends, which lost 2 bases and 7 bases, there was a span of 9 bases. The CDR3 DNA is TGTGCCAGCAGTTTACCGGGTTTCAATTCACCCCTCCACTTT. Translated, it gives CASSLPGFNSPLHF.

The CDR3 DNA is TGTGCCAGCAGCTCCGGGACAGGGGTGGGGAATGAGCAGTTCTTC. Its protein product is CASSSGTGVGNEQFF. The chain employs TRBV5-8 and TRBJ2-1; 10 bases align to TRBD1. CDR1 is SGHTS and CDR2 is YDEGEE in the germline V gene. V lost 3 bases to trimming and J lost 7 bases; unmatched junction nucleotides: 7. There are 15 residues in the CDR3.

The chain has TRBV2 and TRBJ2-7; tentatively, D is TRBD2 (6 bases). Trimming shortened V by 6 bases and J by 7 bases, and 19 bases separated the two germline ends. Germline values: CDR1 SNHLY, CDR2 FYNNEI. The CDR3 consists of 14 residues. The CDR3 reads CASRRGRVDGEQYF. The CDR3 DNA follows: TGTGCCAGCAGGCGGGGCAGGGTAGATGGGGAGCAGTACTTC.

This chain joins TRBV9 and TRBJ2-3; D not resolved. From germline, CDR1 is SGDLS and CDR2 YYNGEE. CDR3 length: 14 amino acids. V was trimmed by 0 bases and J by 4 bases, leaving 9 bases between them. The CDR3 nucleotides are TGTGCCAGCAGCGTAGGTTTAGCCCCAGATACGCAGTATTTT. Protein: CASSVGLAPDTQYF.

This chain connects TRBV3-1 (or the pseudogene TRBV3-2) to TRBJ1-1; D ambiguous. The germline V gene has CDR1 LGHDT and CDR2 YNNKEL (reference sequence). V dropped 1 base and J dropped 1 base, with 10 bases sitting between them. The CDR3 extends over 15 amino acids. The CDR3, as DNA: TGTGCCAGCAGCCAAGTGCGGGCAGGGAACACTGAAGCTTTCTTT. The encoded protein is CASSQVRAGNTEAFF.

The chain employs TRBV19 and TRBJ1-1, with 8 bases lining up with TRBD1. Germline lookup yields CDR1 LNHDA and CDR2 SQIVND (reference sequence). The CDR3 contains 14 residues. J lost 2 bases, V lost 4 bases, and 3 bases had no gene match. Here the CDR3 reads CASSKGQVNTEAFF. CDR3 sequence (DNA): TGTGCCAGTAGTAAGGGACAGGTTAACACTGAAGCTTTCTTT.

This chain connects TRBV25-1 to TRBJ1-2, with a tentative D call TRBD1 (6 bases). From germline, CDR1 is MGHDK and CDR2 SYGVNS. Trimming stripped 7 bases from V and 3 bases from J, with 12 bases between. This CDR3 contains 13 residues. The CDR3 here is CASKGQSDYGYTF. The CDR3 DNA follows: TGTGCCAGCAAGGGACAATCGGACTATGGCTACACCTTC.

This rearrangement joins TRBV27 to TRBJ2-5, with TRBD2 identical over 14 bases. The CDR3 is 18 residues long. The germline gives CDR1 MNHEY, CDR2 SMNVEV (reference sequence). The V gene end was trimmed by 9 bases and the J gene end by 5 bases; junction bases not matched to a gene: 17. The CDR3 protein is CASSRLAGGPLGLETQYF. Here the CDR3 DNA reads TGTGCCAGTTCACGACTAGCGGGAGGGCCTTTGGGTTTGGAGACCCAGTACTTC.

The rearrangement links TRBV7-2 to TRBJ1-2; D might be TRBD1 (6 bases). The CDR3 sequence is 16 residues long. The V end lost 5 bases, the J end lost 0 bases, and 16 bases lay between the germline ends. The germline gives CDR1 SGHTA, CDR2 FQGNSA. Here the CDR3 DNA reads TGTGCCAGCAGCACCGCCCGACAGGTGTCTAACTATGGCTACACCTTC. Its protein product is CASSTARQVSNYGYTF.

V usage is TRBV19 and J usage is TRBJ2-1; 12 bases line up with TRBD2. Germline CDR1 reads LNHDA; CDR2 reads SQIVND (reference sequence). The CDR3 runs to 17 residues. J lost 7 bases, V lost 3 bases, and 10 bases had no gene match. The CDR3 sequence: CASSMGNLAGGPNEQFF. The CDR3 DNA is TGTGCCAGTAGTATGGGAAATCTAGCGGGAGGGCCTAATGAGCAGTTCTTC.

This chain joins TRBV2 and TRBJ2-5; 8 bases map to TRBD2. The CDR3 is 13 amino acids. Germline CDR1 and CDR2: SNHLY and FYNNEI. The trim removed 8 bases at V and 4 bases at J, leaving 6 bases unmatched. CDR3 sequence: CASAGGGGETQYF. The CDR3 DNA reads as TGTGCCAGCGCGGGAGGAGGAGGAGAGACCCAGTACTTC.

As DNA, the CDR3 is TGTGCCAGCAGCTTAGAGCCCGGACAGGATTTTTACGAGCAGTACTTC. Protein: CASSLEPGQDFYEQYF. This chain uses TRBV7-2 with TRBJ2-7; 7 bases map to TRBD1. Germline CDR1 reads SGHTA; CDR2 reads FQGNSA. This CDR3 has 16 residues. Germline trimming cut 1 base from V and 4 bases from J; bases unmatched to any gene: 10.

The chain uses TRBV5-4 and TRBJ2-7; 7 nucleotides align to TRBD1. This CDR3 region has 13 residues. CDR1 and CDR2 (germline): SGHNT, YYREEE (reference sequence). After removal of 4 bases from V and 5 bases from J, the junction contained 6 bases not matched to a gene. The CDR3 DNA reads TGTGCCAGCAGCCCCGACAGGGTGGACGAGCAGTACTTC. Protein product: CASSPDRVDEQYF.

This clone was detected once. The rearrangement links TRBV27 to TRBJ2-2; D call uncertain. Germline CDR1 and CDR2: MNHEY and SMNVEV (reference sequence). V dropped 1 base and J dropped 6 bases, with 9 bases sitting between them. This CDR3 spans 14 amino acids. The CDR3 DNA sequence: TGTGCCAGCAGTTTATTCCCTAGGTCCGGGGAGCTGTTTTTT. The encoded protein is CASSLFPRSGELFF.

The chain has TRBV12-3 or TRBV12-4 and TRBJ2-1; D is unresolved. The CDR3 totals 13 residues. V lost 3 bases and J 4 bases, leaving 7 bases between the germline ends. The CDR3 nucleotides read TGTGCCAGCAGTTTTTTCCGTTACAATGAGCAGTTCTTC. Translating it yields CASSFFRYNEQFF.

The gene calls are TRBV2 and TRBJ1-5; D ambiguous. Looked up from germline, CDR1 is SNHLY and CDR2 is FYNNEI. The V gene lost 3 bases and the J gene lost 6 bases, with 12 bases spanning the gap. The CDR3 is 14 amino acids. The CDR3 region has the DNA TGTGCCAGCAGTGAGCGTAGTTCTAGTCAGCCCCAGCATTTT. Translated, it gives CASSERSSSQPQHF.

This rearrangement joins TRBV5-4 to TRBJ2-7; TRBD2 aligns across 8 bases. This CDR3 spans 14 amino acids. Germline-derived CDR1 and CDR2 are SGHNT and YYREEE (reference sequence). The ends lost 1 base at V and 7 bases at J; junction bases unmatched: 7. CDR3 nucleotides: TGTGCCAGCAGCTTGCCAGCGGGAGATAGAGAGCAGTACTTC. Amino acids: CASSLPAGDREQYF.

This rearrangement joins TRBV25-1 to TRBJ2-5, with D maybe TRBD2 (5 bases). V was cut by 5 bases and J by 5 bases, with 12 bases left in between. Germline CDR1 and CDR2: MGHDK and SYGVNS. The CDR3 totals 13 residues. The CDR3 region has the DNA TGTGCCAGCAGTCGGGATCGGAGGGAGACCCAGTACTTC. Encoded protein: CASSRDRRETQYF.

The CDR3 region has the DNA TGTGCCAGCGATTACACCTTAGCGGGATTCTCCTACAATGAGCAGTTCTTC. Translating gives CASDYTLAGFSYNEQFF. The gene calls are TRBV7-2 and TRBJ2-1; 8 bases match TRBD2. Germline CDR1 SGHTA, CDR2 FQGNSA. The length of the CDR3 is 17 residues. V shed 8 bases and J 0 bases; nucleotides not matched to a gene: 12.

This chain links TRBV24-1 with TRBJ2-3; TRBD1 might be the D (5 bases). The V gene lost 7 bases and the J gene lost 0 bases, with 13 bases spanning the gap. The CDR3 covers 15 residues. The germline V gene has CDR1 KGHDR and CDR2 SFDVKD. The DNA for the CDR3 is TGTGCCACCAGCCAGGGTACCTTAAGCACAGATACGCAGTATTTT. Protein sequence: CATSQGTLSTDTQYF.

The J gene is TRBJ1-5, the V gene TRBV27; weak D call: TRBD1 (5 bases). The CDR3 consists of 16 residues. V was cut by 6 bases and J by 0 bases, with 15 bases left in between. Germline CDR1 MNHEY, CDR2 SMNVEV (reference sequence). DNA of the CDR3: TGTGCCAGCAGCCAGACAGCACTCTATAGCAATCAGCCCCAGCATTTT. Amino acid sequence: CASSQTALYSNQPQHF.

The chain has TRBV7-2 and TRBJ1-5, with a possible D match to TRBD1 (6 bases). This CDR3 has 16 residues. Trimming stripped 5 bases from V and 3 bases from J, with 17 bases between. Germline CDR1 SGHTA, CDR2 FQGNSA. CDR3 region: CASSLSSGQLNQPQHF. CDR3 nucleotides: TGTGCCAGCAGCCTAAGTTCGGGACAACTCAATCAGCCCCAGCATTTT. Based on the CDR3 plus reference TRBV7-2 and TRBJ1-5, the full variable domain is GAGVSQSPSNKVTEKGKDVELRCDPISGHTALYWYRQSLGQGLEFLIYFQGNSAPDKSGLPSDRFSAERTGGSVSTLTIQRTQQEDSAVYLCASSLSSGQLNQPQHFGDGTRLSIL.

The rearrangement uses TRBV24-1 and TRBJ1-5, with D hard to call. Trimming left V 12 bases short and J 0 bases short, with 14 bases between. This CDR3 has 14 amino acids. Germline V gene lookup returns CDR1 KGHDR and CDR2 SFDVKD. The CDR3 region is CASGESHSNQPQHF. As DNA, the CDR3 is TGTGCCTCCGGGGAAAGCCATAGCAATCAGCCCCAGCATTTT.

The genes are TRBV5-6 and TRBJ2-3, with 8 nucleotides matching TRBD2. This CDR3 is 15 amino acids long. J was trimmed by 1 base and V by 4 bases; bases with no gene match: 5. Germline CDR1 SGHDT, CDR2 YYEEEE. Written as DNA, the CDR3 is TGTGCCAGCAGCCAAGGACTAGCAGGCACAGATACGCAGTATTTT. Translation: CASSQGLAGTDTQYF.

This chain links TRBV5-1 with TRBJ2-2; D is undetermined. Trimming cost V 4 bases and J 3 bases, with 7 bases left between them. Germline loops: CDR1 SGHRS, CDR2 YFSETQ. This CDR3 comprises 13 residues. DNA for the CDR3: TGCGCCAGCAGCGACTCCGACACCGGGGAGCTGTTTTTT. Protein: CASSDSDTGELFF.